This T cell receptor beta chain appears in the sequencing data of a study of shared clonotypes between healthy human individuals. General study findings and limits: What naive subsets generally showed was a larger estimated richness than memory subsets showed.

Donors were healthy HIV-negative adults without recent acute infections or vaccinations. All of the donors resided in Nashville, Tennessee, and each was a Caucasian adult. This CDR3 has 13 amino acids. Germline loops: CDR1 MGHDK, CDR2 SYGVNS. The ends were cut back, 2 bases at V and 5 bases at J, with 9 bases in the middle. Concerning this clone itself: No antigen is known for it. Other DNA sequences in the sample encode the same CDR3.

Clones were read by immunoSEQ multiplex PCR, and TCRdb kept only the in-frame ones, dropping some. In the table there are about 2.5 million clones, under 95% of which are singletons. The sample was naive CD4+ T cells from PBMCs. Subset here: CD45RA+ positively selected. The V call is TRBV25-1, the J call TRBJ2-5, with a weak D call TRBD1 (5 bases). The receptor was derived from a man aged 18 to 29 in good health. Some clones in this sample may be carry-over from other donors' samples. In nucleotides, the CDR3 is TGTGCCAGCAGTGAAGGGGCCCGGGAGACCCAGTACTTC. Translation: CASSEGARETQYF.